A selection of T cell receptor beta chains follows, all from one sample in a study of neurological immune-mediated disorders. TCRdb re-called the 5' RACE reads with MiXCR, one entry per CDR3 protein. Here the sample spans tens of thousands of distinct CDR3 sequences, roughly 13% being singletons. Sequenced input: PBMCs. Receptor source: a woman aged 55-70 years with HTLV-1-associated myelopathy (HAM/TSP). Each CDR3 is given with its conserved first and last residue. Fields, in order: V gene, clone size, J gene, D gene, CDR3 protein. The D gene is left open where the match is weak. Size is stated for part of the rows, as once, few or many counts, or as a class when the clone is expanded.

V: TRBV25-1
size: many
J: TRBJ2-1
D: NA
CDR3: CASSPGYPTYNEQFF

V: TRBV27
size: medium-sized
J: TRBJ2-1
D: TRBD2
CDR3: CASSYDSGRAGNEQFF

V: TRBV12-3/TRBV12-4
size: many
J: TRBJ2-7
D: TRBD2
CDR3: CASSGGSGRTYEQYF

V: TRBV10-3
size: NA
J: TRBJ2-2
D: TRBD2
CDR3: CTIGGAGDTGELFF

V: TRBV28
size: many
J: TRBJ2-1
D: NA
CDR3: CASITGTSSNEQFF

V: TRBV20-1
size: NA
J: TRBJ2-1
D: NA
CDR3: CSGLLSPKWDEQFF

V: TRBV20-1
size: many
J: TRBJ2-3
D: TRBD1
CDR3: CSARDWDRDTSTDTQYF

V: TRBV9
size: many
J: TRBJ1-4
D: NA
CDR3: CASSVGGPNEKLFF

V: TRBV11-2
size: many
J: TRBJ2-7
D: NA
CDR3: CASSLRAAYEQYF

V: TRBV20-1
size: many
J: TRBJ1-2
D: NA
CDR3: CSAKSAGWAYGYTF

V: TRBV5-1
size: many
J: TRBJ2-5
D: TRBD2
CDR3: CASSLGASGSKQETQYF

V: TRBV10-3
size: NA
J: TRBJ1-2
D: NA
CDR3: CAISDYSNYGYTF

V: TRBV7-3
size: many
J: TRBJ2-7
D: NA
CDR3: CASSPTAGYSYEQYF

V: TRBV29-1
size: NA
J: TRBJ2-2
D: NA
CDR3: CSVVGQLNTGELFF

V: TRBV7-3
size: NA
J: TRBJ1-2
D: TRBD1
CDR3: CASSPGTGSGYTF